The rows below give T cell receptor beta chains drawn from one sample of a study of CD8 T cells in Susac syndrome. In TCRdb, the immunoSEQ multiplex PCR reads were re-called with MiXCR into one record per CDR3 protein. This table holds about 240,000 distinct CDR3 sequences, roughly 95% found once. The sequenced material came from CD4+ T cells from PBMCs. The receptors stem from a human donor with Susac syndrome. Both conserved end residues are part of each CDR3. Part of the rows lack a size; the others show once, few, many or a class for expanded clones.

>TRBV6-5|TRBJ1-5|-
CASSSRGGNQPQHF
>TRBV11-1|TRBJ1-2|-
CASTQDRADGYTF
>TRBV2|TRBJ1-5|-
CASRALGAQPQHF
>TRBV28|TRBJ2-7|once
CASRKRTSSYEQYF
>TRBV5-1|TRBJ2-7|-
CASSFNNYEQYF
>TRBV9|TRBJ2-3|-
CASSVTGLAGGDTQYF
>TRBV20-1|TRBJ2-1|-
CSAYPTSGSSYNEQFF
>TRBV7-9|TRBJ1-2|-
CASSPLAGNGYTF
>TRBV3-1|TRBJ1-2|-
CASSHKTGSYGYTF
>TRBV6-5|TRBJ1-1|-
CAVRGADTEAFF
>TRBV7-3|TRBJ1-1|-
CASSILGVGQGKTEAFF
>TRBV10-3|TRBJ2-3|-
CAIRGGSTDTQYF
>TRBV5-1|TRBJ2-3|-
CASSLLRALITDTQYF
>TRBV3-1|TRBJ2-7|-
CASTPEGGAPYEQYF
>TRBV6-5|TRBJ2-7|-
CASSYGGAREQYF
>TRBV4-1|TRBJ2-1|-
CASSRGGTEQFF
>TRBV5-1|TRBJ2-4|-
CASSLEPFQSDIQYF
>TRBV7-9|TRBJ1-2|-
CASSLDGGANYGYTF
>TRBV12-3/TRBV12-4|TRBJ2-7|-
CASSAFLGSYEQYF
>TRBV6-2/TRBV6-3|TRBJ1-2|-
CASSYGIDRLYYGYTF
>TRBV7-9|TRBJ2-7|-
CASSLGLDYEQYF
>TRBV28|TRBJ1-1|-
CASSSLGWQVNTEAFF
>TRBV12-5|TRBJ2-4|-
CASGSRDRGIQYF
>TRBV30|TRBJ2-5|-
CAWSLGWQETQYF
>TRBV7-6|TRBJ2-3|-
CASSLQRISDTQYF
>TRBV20-1|TRBJ2-5|once
CSAGEWGTGRETQYF
>TRBV20-1|TRBJ2-1|-
CSASGRRDEQFF
>TRBV3-1|TRBJ2-2|-
CASMRVGTGELFF
>TRBV30|TRBJ2-7|once
CAWRTPGQPYEQYF
>TRBV30|TRBJ2-7|-
CAWSSGGEQYF
>TRBV11-3|TRBJ2-3|-
CASSLFRLATDTQYF
>TRBV4-2|TRBJ2-1|-
CASSQARPGHGSQFF
>TRBV7-2|TRBJ1-2|-
CASSLAGLRGYTF
>TRBV28|TRBJ2-1|-
CASSLGDRGRRFF
>TRBV20-1|TRBJ2-1|-
CSVRPSLNEQFF
>TRBV15|TRBJ2-3|-
CATSKLAGGTDTQYF
>TRBV12-3/TRBV12-4|TRBJ2-7|-
CASTMRGRAYEQYF
>TRBV7-9|TRBJ2-3|-
CASSARDYTDTQYF
>TRBV30|TRBJ2-7|-
CAWSLPWGSHEQYF
>TRBV9|TRBJ2-1|once
CASSLWGAGEQFF
>TRBV20-1|TRBJ2-1|once
CSARDTTRDSSYNEQFF
>TRBV20-1|TRBJ2-4|-
CSATGDREWSIQYF
>TRBV30|TRBJ2-1|-
CAWSVGSGRERNEQFF
>TRBV30|TRBJ1-1|-
CAWRDMWVRGAEAFF
>TRBV28|TRBJ1-5|-
CASSMFRKGQGGRRGGQPQHF
>TRBV30|TRBJ1-2|-
CAWSVWQTNNYGYTF
>TRBV5-1|TRBJ1-1|-
CASSLAAGADTEAFF
>TRBV6-5|TRBJ2-7|-
CASSKRVNEQYF
>TRBV29-1|TRBJ1-2|-
CSADAGPSRGYTF
>TRBV5-4|TRBJ2-5|-
CASSSGGQETQYF
>TRBV29-1|TRBJ1-1|-
CSVERDTNTEAFF
>TRBV29-1|TRBJ2-1|-
CRIIRDTDNEQFF